The rows below give T cell receptor beta chains drawn from one sample of a study of shared clonotypes between healthy human individuals. Libraries were prepared by immunoSEQ multiplex PCR; TCRdb keeps only in-frame clonotypes and omits some of them. Among roughly 1.5 million clones listed, under 99% were seen once. The sequenced sample consisted of naive CD4+ T cells sorted from blood. The origin of the receptors is a man in his thirties or forties in good health. Both conserved end residues are part of each CDR3. The order of the fields is V gene, clone size, J gene, D gene, CDR3 DNA, CDR3 protein. A D gene is named only where the DNA matches it firmly. The size of a clone is reported for some rows only, either as once, few or many, or as a class for expanded clones.

TRBV28,once,TRBJ2-3,TRBD2,TGTGCCAGCAGCTTGACTAGCGGGAGTCGCGATACGCAGTATTTT,CASSLTSGSRDTQYF
TRBV14,-,TRBJ2-7,-,TGTGCCAGCAGCTTAGGCTACGAGCAGTACTTC,CASSLGYEQYF
TRBV10-3,-,TRBJ2-3,-,TGTGCCATCAGTGACCCCCGGGACGGGAACACAGATACGCAGTATTTT,CAISDPRDGNTDTQYF
TRBV9,-,TRBJ2-7,-,TGTGCCAGCAGCGTAGGGGCAGCAGGGACCTACGAGCAGTACTTC,CASSVGAAGTYEQYF
TRBV29-1,-,TRBJ2-1,-,TGCAGCGTCCAGGACCGAAGCTCCTACAATGAGCAGTTCTTC,CSVQDRSSYNEQFF
TRBV5-5,-,TRBJ2-5,-,TGTGCCAGCAGCCGGGTCGAAGAGACCCAGTACTTC,CASSRVEETQYF
TRBV2,-,TRBJ2-1,-,TGTGCCAGCAGCGCCCACAATGAGCAGTTCTTC,CASSAHNEQFF
TRBV4-1,-,TRBJ2-7,-,TGCGCCAGCAGCCAGAGAACGGTCGGGGAGGTCGAGCAGTACTTC,CASSQRTVGEVEQYF
TRBV25-1,-,TRBJ2-1,TRBD2,TGTGCCAGCAGTGAATACCCTTTTAGCGGGAGTAAGGAGCAGTTCTTC,CASSEYPFSGSKEQFF
TRBV19,-,TRBJ2-7,-,TGTGCCAGTAGTATCCGGGACTCCAATTCCTACGAGCAGTACTTC,CASSIRDSNSYEQYF
TRBV18,-,TRBJ1-2,TRBD1,TGTGCCAGCCACGGGACAGCGGCGCACTATGGCTACACCTTC,CASHGTAAHYGYTF
TRBV6-5,-,TRBJ2-7,TRBD2,TGTGCCACGACCTTCACCGGGGGGGCCTACGAGCAGTACTTC,CATTFTGGAYEQYF
TRBV30,once,TRBJ1-1,-,TGTGCCTGGAGTGTACATATGAACACTGAAGCTTTCTTT,CAWSVHMNTEAFF
TRBV6-5,-,TRBJ2-7,-,TGTGCCAGCAGTCGATCCGAATCAGGGTCCGAGCAGTACTTC,CASSRSESGSEQYF
TRBV27,-,TRBJ1-4,TRBD1,TGTGCCAGCAGACAACAGGGGGCAGGGGCTAATGAAAAACTGTTTTTT,CASRQQGAGANEKLFF
TRBV19,-,TRBJ2-1,-,TGTGCCAGTAGTATTTTGTCCCCGCGAGGTGCTTACAATGAGCAGTTCTTC,CASSILSPRGAYNEQFF
TRBV6-6,once,TRBJ2-5,TRBD1,TGTGCCAGCAGCCGACAGGGGCGCACAGAGACCCAGTACTTC,CASSRQGRTETQYF
TRBV19,once,TRBJ2-5,TRBD2,TGTGCCAGTACCCCCCCCGGGGGACTAGCGGAGAAGTACCAAGAGACCCAGTACTTC,CASTPPGGLAEKYQETQYF
TRBV7-2,-,TRBJ2-1,-,TGTGCCAGCAGCTTAGCCACTCTATACAATGAGCAGTTCTTC,CASSLATLYNEQFF
TRBV27,-,TRBJ1-2,-,TGTGCCAGCAGCCCCCACCCCACCTTGAAAGCAGCTAACTATGGCTACACCTTC,CASSPHPTLKAANYGYTF
TRBV6-6,-,TRBJ2-7,TRBD2,TGTGCCAGCAGCCCCGGACCGATAGCGGGAGACGAGCAGTACTTC,CASSPGPIAGDEQYF
TRBV6-6,once,TRBJ1-2,TRBD1,TGTGCCAGCAGCCTACCCCCGGGACAGGGGTTTGGCTACACCTTC,CASSLPPGQGFGYTF
TRBV7-3,-,TRBJ2-1,-,TGTGCCAGCAGCTTAAGGTCTAGCGATCACAATGAGCAGTTCTTC,CASSLRSSDHNEQFF
TRBV5-1,-,TRBJ2-1,TRBD1,TGCGCCAGCAGCCCAGTATCGGTGAAGCATTCCCGGGACAGGGCCCACAATGAGCAGTTCTTC,CASSPVSVKHSRDRAHNEQFF
TRBV11-2,-,TRBJ1-1,-,TGTGCCAGCAGCTTTCAGGGGCCAGCTGAAGCTTTCTTT,CASSFQGPAEAFF
TRBV5-1,once,TRBJ2-3,-,TGCGCCAGCAGCTTGGATATAGGGTCAGATACGCAGTATTTT,CASSLDIGSDTQYF
TRBV6-6,-,TRBJ2-7,-,TGTGCCAGCAGTTACTCGACGGGGGCCTACTCCTACGAGCAGTACTTC,CASSYSTGAYSYEQYF
TRBV28,-,TRBJ1-2,-,TGTGCCAGCAGTTTTAGCCCCGGACGGAGCCCCTATGGCTACACCTTC,CASSFSPGRSPYGYTF
TRBV15,-,TRBJ1-3,-,TGTGCCACCAGCACAGACTCTGGAAACACCATATATTTT,CATSTDSGNTIYF
TRBV14,-,TRBJ2-1,-,TGTGCCAGCAGCCAAGGGATACAGCAGAGGCACAGCAATGAGCAGTTCTTC,CASSQGIQQRHSNEQFF
TRBV9,-,TRBJ2-6,-,TGTGCCAGCAACGATGACTTCTCTGGGGCCAACGTCCTGACTTTC,CASNDDFSGANVLTF
TRBV28,-,TRBJ2-1,TRBD2,TGTGCCAGCAGTTCGACTAGCGGAGACAATGAGCAGTTCTTC,CASSSTSGDNEQFF
TRBV7-7,once,TRBJ2-7,-,TGTGCCAGCAGCCGAACAGGGTCCTACGAGCAGTACTTC,CASSRTGSYEQYF
TRBV5-4,-,TRBJ2-7,TRBD2,TGTGCCAGCAGCTTTGCGGGAGGGTCCTACGAGCAGTACTTC,CASSFAGGSYEQYF
TRBV5-4,-,TRBJ2-7,TRBD2,TGTGCCAGCAGCTTCCGGCCGGGGGGATCCTACGAGCAGTACTTC,CASSFRPGGSYEQYF
TRBV5-1,-,TRBJ2-3,TRBD1,TGCGCCAGCAGCGCAACCCAGGGGGCCTCAGATACGCAGTATTTT,CASSATQGASDTQYF